These T cell receptor beta chains were read from a single sample in a study of cytomegalovirus exposure and HLA in healthy donors. Data came from immunoSEQ multiplex PCR; TCRdb stores just in-frame clones and leaves some out. This sample has roughly 250,000 clones; 80% occur once, and the top ten carry about 0.3%. Sequencing input: PBMCs. The receptor source for this set is a girl aged 2 to 9 in good health and CMV-seronegative. Each CDR3 is given with its conserved first and last residue. A D gene is named only where the DNA matches it firmly. For some rows the clone size is stated as once, few or many, or as a class when expanded; others skip it.

TRBV19	TRBJ2-3	-	-	TGTGCCAGTGGCCCTGGGACAACCAGGACAGATACGCAGTATTTT	CASGPGTTRTDTQYF
TRBV7-3	TRBJ2-3	TRBD2	-	TGTGCCAGCAGCTCTGCCCCTAGCGGGGGGATAGTAGATACGCAGTATTTT	CASSSAPSGGIVDTQYF
TRBV28	TRBJ1-2	-	-	TGTGCCAGCAGTTTAGGAGTCGGGGGGGGCTACACCTTC	CASSLGVGGGYTF
TRBV28	TRBJ2-5	-	-	TGTGCCAGCAGTTTATTGGAGTACCAAGAGACCCAGTACTTC	CASSLLEYQETQYF
TRBV30	TRBJ2-3	-	-	TGTGCCTGGAGTGTACGCATGGCAACAGATACGCAGTATTTT	CAWSVRMATDTQYF
TRBV6-5	TRBJ2-3	TRBD2	-	TGTGCCAGCAGTTACTCCACGGGGGGGAACACAGATACGCAGTATTTT	CASSYSTGGNTDTQYF
TRBV19	TRBJ2-7	TRBD1	-	TGTGCCAGTAGTATCTACCCGGGACAGGGGTACGAGCAGTACTTC	CASSIYPGQGYEQYF
TRBV2	TRBJ1-4	TRBD1	once	TGTGCCAGCAGTTACAGGGGAAGGAATGAAAAACTGTTTTTT	CASSYRGRNEKLFF
TRBV27	TRBJ2-7	-	-	TGTGCCAGCAGTTCATCTCAACCCTCTAACAGGGACGGTTTCTACGAGCAGTACTTC	CASSSSQPSNRDGFYEQYF
TRBV19	TRBJ2-1	-	-	TGTGCCAGTAGTGACAGCGGGCTTGTCAATGAGCAGTTCTTC	CASSDSGLVNEQFF
TRBV18	TRBJ2-2	-	-	TGTGCCAGCTCACCAGCGCGGGGGCGGACGAACACCGGGGAGCTGTTTTTT	CASSPARGRTNTGELFF
TRBV7-8	TRBJ2-3	TRBD2	-	TGTGCCAGCAGCCCAACTAGCGGGAGAAATACGCAGTATTTT	CASSPTSGRNTQYF
TRBV4-1	TRBJ1-1	-	-	TGCGCCAGCAGCCAAGTGGGACAGAACACTGAAGCTTTCTTT	CASSQVGQNTEAFF
TRBV19	TRBJ1-5	-	-	TGTGCCAGTAGTATGTCAGACTTAAATCAGCCCCAGCATTTT	CASSMSDLNQPQHF
TRBV7-9	TRBJ1-1	-	-	TGTGCCAGCAGCCCCTCAGACAGGTCGTTTTTCGCTGAAGCTTTCTTT	CASSPSDRSFFAEAFF
TRBV6-9	TRBJ1-4	-	-	TGTGCCAGCAGTTATTTTAGGACAAACTCCTTCCCGAAAGGTGTTTTT	CASSYFRTNSFPKGVF
TRBV5-4	TRBJ1-6	-	-	TGTGCCAGCAGCCCGGACAGTGCGCCCTCACCCCTCCACTTT	CASSPDSAPSPLHF
TRBV4-2	TRBJ1-1	-	-	TGTGCCAGCAGCCAGGGGGCGGAAGCTTTCTTT	CASSQGAEAFF
TRBV7-9	TRBJ1-1	-	-	TGTGCCAGCAGCTTAAAGAGGTTAAGGGGCCAAAACACTGAAGCTTTCTTT	CASSLKRLRGQNTEAFF
TRBV15	TRBJ1-5	-	-	TGTGCCACCAGCAGAGACCGGCGGGGGGATCAGCCCCAGCATTTT	CATSRDRRGDQPQHF
TRBV4-2	TRBJ2-7	TRBD2	-	TGTGCCAGCAGCCAAGATGGGCGACTAGCGGTCGGCTCCTACGAGCAGTACTTC	CASSQDGRLAVGSYEQYF
TRBV2	TRBJ1-2	-	few	TGTGCCAGCACGGGACAACCCTATGGCTACACCTTC	CASTGQPYGYTF
TRBV29-1	TRBJ1-2	-	-	TGCAGCGTTAAGGGGGACCCCCTCAACTATGGCTACACCTTC	CSVKGDPLNYGYTF
TRBV30	TRBJ2-3	TRBD2	-	TGTGCCTGGACAGGGACTAGCGGACCTAGCACAGATACGCAGTATTTT	CAWTGTSGPSTDTQYF
TRBV5-4	TRBJ1-3	-	few	TGTGCCAGCAGCTTGGATGTGCCAGGGAAGTCTGGAAACACCATATATTTT	CASSLDVPGKSGNTIYF
TRBV29-1	TRBJ1-2	-	-	TGCAGCGGGTCTTATGAGGCTGGCTATGGCTACACCTTC	CSGSYEAGYGYTF
TRBV18	TRBJ1-2	TRBD1	-	TGTGCCAGCTCGCAAGAAACGGGACAGGGTAACTATGGCTACACCTTC	CASSQETGQGNYGYTF
TRBV14	TRBJ2-1	-	-	TGTGCCAGCAGCCAAATTTTGTGGGGGGGCGGGTACAATGAGCAGTTCTTC	CASSQILWGGGYNEQFF
TRBV7-2	TRBJ1-5	TRBD1	-	TGTGCCAGCAGCTCGGACAGGGGGCTTCAGCCCCAGCATTTT	CASSSDRGLQPQHF
TRBV29-1	TRBJ1-2	-	-	TGCAGCGTTGAACAACAGTATGGCTACACCTTC	CSVEQQYGYTF
TRBV7-2	TRBJ2-7	TRBD2	-	TGTGCCAGCAGCTTAGGGGGGACTAGCGGGAGTAGGGACGAGCAGTACTTC	CASSLGGTSGSRDEQYF
TRBV27	TRBJ1-5	-	few	TGTGCCAGCGCCCTCACATCTAGCAATCAGCCCCAGCATTTT	CASALTSSNQPQHF
TRBV2	TRBJ2-7	TRBD1	-	TGTGCCAGCAGTACCGGACAGGGGGTCTACGAGCAGTACTTC	CASSTGQGVYEQYF
TRBV18	TRBJ1-2	-	-	TGTGCCAGCTCACACAGGTCTGGAGAGATGAGCTACACCTTC	CASSHRSGEMSYTF
TRBV28	TRBJ1-4	TRBD1	-	TGTGCCAGCAGCCTCAGGACCTTTGGACAGGGAGGTGAAAAACTGTTTTTT	CASSLRTFGQGGEKLFF
TRBV19	TRBJ2-7	TRBD2	-	TGTGCCAGTAGCGAGGGAGCGGGGACCTACGAGCAGTACTTC	CASSEGAGTYEQYF
TRBV5-8	TRBJ1-1	-	-	TGTGCCAGCAGCTCCGCCCTGGTCAGGCTAGAAGCTTTCTTT	CASSSALVRLEAFF
TRBV10-1	TRBJ2-1	TRBD1	-	TGCGCCAGCAGCAGACAGGGGCGGAGGAATGAGCAGTTCTTC	CASSRQGRRNEQFF
TRBV10-3	TRBJ1-1	-	-	TGTGCCATCAGTGAGTTGGGCCTGAACACTGAAGCTTTCTTT	CAISELGLNTEAFF
TRBV28	TRBJ1-3	-	-	TGTGCCAGCAGTTTCTTGTGGGGGACCAATCGGGGGAACACCATATATTTT	CASSFLWGTNRGNTIYF
TRBV28	TRBJ2-3	TRBD2	-	TGTGCCAGCAGTCAAATGGGACTAGAAGAGGCTACGCAGTATTTT	CASSQMGLEEATQYF